Listed here are 18 T cell receptor beta chains from one sample, sequenced in a study of blood T cell repertoires in COVID-19. Some clones are missing from TCRdb's copy, which holds only in-frame ones; the method was immunoSEQ multiplex PCR. The sample has some 220,000 clones, almost 85% seen once. The sequenced material came from peripheral blood. These receptors all stem from a man aged 50 to 59 with acute or convalescent COVID-19.

The chain joins TRBV16 to TRBJ1-2; no clear D. V was shortened by 2 bases and J by 7 bases, with 8 bases between the two germline ends. CDR3 length: 12 residues. CDR1 and CDR2 from the germline V gene are KGHSY and FQNENV. The chain's CDR3 is CASSQQEVGYTF. The CDR3 DNA is TGTGCCAGCAGCCAACAGGAAGTTGGCTACACCTTC.

The chain employs TRBV4-1 and TRBJ2-7; 8 bases match TRBD1. Germline V gives CDR1 MGHRA, CDR2 YSYEKL. J gave up 6 bases and V 4 bases, and 11 bases lay outside the gene matches. The CDR3 covers 15 residues. CDR3 protein: CASSREDRDEGEQYF. The CDR3 coding sequence is TGCGCCAGCAGCCGAGAGGACAGGGATGAGGGCGAGCAGTACTTC.

The chain joins TRBV7-9 to TRBJ2-1; TRBD2 aligns across 11 bases. The CDR3 length is 14 residues. J gave up 5 bases and V 6 bases, and 3 bases lay outside the gene matches. Looked up from germline, CDR1 is SEHNR and CDR2 is FQNEAQ (reference sequence). DNA of the CDR3: TGTGCCAGCAGAACTAGCGGGAGTCACAATGAGCAGTTCTTC. As protein: CASRTSGSHNEQFF.

This clone was recorded only once. The V gene is TRBV11-2, the J gene TRBJ1-6; D not certain. V was cut by 5 bases and J by 2 bases, with 16 bases left in between. The germline CDR1 and CDR2 sequences are SGHAT and FQNNGV. CDR3 length: 17 amino acids. For the CDR3, the DNA is TGTGCCAGCAGCCCCCATCTCGGGAGGACCTATAATTCACCCCTCCACTTT. Translation gives CASSPHLGRTYNSPLHF.

This clone was observed a few times. This chain uses TRBV10-2 with TRBJ2-1, with 14 nucleotides matching TRBD2. The CDR3 runs to 21 residues. Germline V CDR1 and CDR2: WSHSY, SAAADI. The trim removed 6 bases at V and 1 base at J, leaving 17 bases unmatched. The CDR3, as DNA: TGCGCCAGCAGGAGTAGCCTTGGGACTAGCGGGGGCCCCCGTTCCTACAATGAGCAGTTCTTC. As protein: CASRSSLGTSGGPRSYNEQFF.

The CDR3 sequence is CASRASGSLADTQYF. The CDR3 DNA follows: TGTGCCAGCAGGGCTAGCGGGAGTCTCGCAGATACGCAGTATTTT. The chain carries TRBV7-8 and TRBJ2-3; 10 bases align to TRBD2. The CDR3 has 15 amino acids. V lost 6 bases to trimming and J lost 4 bases; unmatched junction nucleotides: 7. Germline CDR1 and CDR2: SGHVS and FQNEAQ.

The chain carries TRBV4-1 and TRBJ2-3; the match to TRBD2 covers 12 bases. V lost 5 bases and J lost 12; bases outside the gene matches: 6. The CDR3 runs 13 residues. Germline V gives CDR1 MGHRA, CDR2 YSYEKL. The CDR3 spells CASSVLAGGPQYF. The CDR3 DNA is TGCGCCAGCAGCGTTCTAGCGGGAGGGCCACAGTATTTT.

Only a few counts were recorded for this clone. The chain uses TRBV5-1 and TRBJ1-4; no reliable D call. CDR3 length equals 12 residues. CDR1 is SGHRS and CDR2 is YFSETQ in the germline V gene. V dropped 4 bases and J dropped 8 bases, with 9 bases sitting between them. As DNA, the CDR3 is TGCGCCAGCAGCACCGCGGGGGAAAAACTGTTTTTT. It specifies CASSTAGEKLFF.

The gene calls are TRBV28 and TRBJ2-7, with 7 positions matching TRBD1. Germline-derived CDR1 and CDR2 are MDHEN and SYDVKM. With V trimmed by 5 bases and J by 3 bases, 10 bases remained unmatched. This CDR3 spans 15 amino acids. CDR3 amino acids: CASSPTGAKGYEQYF. The CDR3 bases are TGTGCCAGCAGTCCTACAGGGGCAAAGGGCTACGAGCAGTACTTC.

This clone was detected a few times. The chain employs TRBV19 and TRBJ2-7, with TRBD2 matching 7 bases. Germline trimming cut 5 bases from V and 1 base from J; bases unmatched to any gene: 14. CDR1 and CDR2 from the germline V gene are LNHDA and SQIVND (reference sequence). The CDR3 is 17 amino acids. Here the CDR3 reads CASSSGGGGKGSYEQYF. The DNA of the CDR3 is TGTGCCAGTAGTTCTGGAGGCGGGGGAAAGGGTTCCTACGAGCAGTACTTC. Supplemented by reference TRBV19 and TRBJ2-7, the full variable domain reads DGGITQSPKYLFRKEGQNVTLSCEQNLNHDAMYWYRQDPGQGLRLIYYSQIVNDFQKGDIAEGYSVSREKKESFPLTVTSAQKNPTAFYLCASSSGGGGKGSYEQYFGPGTRLTVT.

The chain joins TRBV14 to TRBJ2-6, with TRBD1 matching over 9 bases. Germline V CDR1 and CDR2: SGHDN, FVKESK. The CDR3 loop spans 16 amino acids. The J segment lost 2 bases and the V segment lost 4 bases, leaving 3 bases of the junction unmatched. DNA of the CDR3: TGTGCCAGCAGCCCCCGGGACAGGGCTGGGGCCAACGTCCTGACTTTC. It codes for CASSPRDRAGANVLTF.

J is TRBJ2-3 and V is TRBV6-5, with a possible D match to TRBD1 (5 bases). Germline V gene data show CDR1 as MNHEY and CDR2 as SVGAGI. The V end lost 8 bases, the J end lost 3 bases, and 18 bases lay between the germline ends. The CDR3 loop spans 15 amino acids. CDR3 sequence: CASGANDGITDTQYF. CDR3 in DNA: TGTGCCAGCGGGGCGAACGATGGGATAACAGATACGCAGTATTTT.

This chain links TRBV19 with TRBJ2-5; 14 bases are shared with TRBD2. The CDR3 has 15 amino acids. Germline lookup yields CDR1 LNHDA and CDR2 SQIVND (reference sequence). Trimming cost V 4 bases and J 4 bases; bases outside gene matches: 2. The CDR3: CASSTGTSGRETQYF. The CDR3 DNA sequence: TGTGCCAGTAGTACAGGGACTAGCGGGAGAGAGACCCAGTACTTC. The entire variable domain, with the rest obtained from reference TRBV19 and TRBJ2-5, is as follows: DGGITQSPKYLFRKEGQNVTLSCEQNLNHDAMYWYRQDPGQGLRLIYYSQIVNDFQKGDIAEGYSVSREKKESFPLTVTSAQKNPTAFYLCASSTGTSGRETQYFGPGTRLLVL.

The DNA for the CDR3 is TGTGCCAGCAGCCAGGGAAGCACTGAAGCTTTCTTT. It codes for CASSQGSTEAFF. This rearrangement joins TRBV13 to TRBJ1-1; D is possibly TRBD1 (5 bases). This CDR3 has 12 amino acids. V lost 5 bases to trimming and J lost 4 bases, with 8 bases between them. Germline V gene data show CDR1 as PRHDT and CDR2 as FYEKMQ (reference sequence). The full variable domain, with the rest looked up from reference TRBV13 and TRBJ1-1, is AAGVIQSPRHLIKEKRETATLKCYPIPRHDTVYWYQQGPGQDPQFLISFYEKMQSDKGSIPDRFSAQQFSDYHSELNMSSLELGDSALYFCASSQGSTEAFFGQGTRLTVV.

The chain joins TRBV9 to TRBJ1-2, with a tentative D call TRBD1 (6 bases). Germline CDR1 is SGDLS and CDR2 is YYNGEE. This CDR3 has 15 amino acids. V was pared by 6 bases and J by 4 bases, with 19 bases between. Here the CDR3 DNA reads TGTGCCAGCACGTTGGGACACCTTCTTTCCTATGGCTACACCTTC. Its protein is CASTLGHLLSYGYTF.

V gene TRBV11-2 combines with J gene TRBJ2-7; 8 positions agree with TRBD2. V dropped 1 base and J dropped 0; count of bases not matched to a gene: 2. The CDR3 contains 15 residues. Germline V gene lookup returns CDR1 SGHAT and CDR2 FQNNGV. CDR3 in DNA: TGTGCCAGCAGCTTAGCGGGGGGGAGCTCCTACGAGCAGTACTTC. Translating it yields CASSLAGGSSYEQYF.

The chain combines TRBV7-6 with TRBJ2-2, with 9 bases identical to TRBD2. V shed 0 bases and J 6 bases; nucleotides not matched to a gene: 5. This CDR3 is built from 16 residues. Germline values: CDR1 SGHVS, CDR2 FNYEAQ. The CDR3 sequence is CASSLATSGGAGELFF. CDR3 DNA sequence: TGTGCCAGCAGCTTAGCGACTAGCGGAGGGGCCGGGGAGCTGTTTTTT.

This chain connects TRBV4-1 to TRBJ1-2, with TRBD1 matching over 8 bases. Trimming at V came to 4 bases and at J to 2 bases, leaving 6 bases not matched to a gene. The CDR3 sequence is 15 residues long. Germline-derived CDR1 and CDR2 are MGHRA and YSYEKL. The CDR3 DNA reads TGCGCCAGCAGCCCCCGGACAGGGTCCAACTATGGCTACACCTTC. Its translation: CASSPRTGSNYGYTF.